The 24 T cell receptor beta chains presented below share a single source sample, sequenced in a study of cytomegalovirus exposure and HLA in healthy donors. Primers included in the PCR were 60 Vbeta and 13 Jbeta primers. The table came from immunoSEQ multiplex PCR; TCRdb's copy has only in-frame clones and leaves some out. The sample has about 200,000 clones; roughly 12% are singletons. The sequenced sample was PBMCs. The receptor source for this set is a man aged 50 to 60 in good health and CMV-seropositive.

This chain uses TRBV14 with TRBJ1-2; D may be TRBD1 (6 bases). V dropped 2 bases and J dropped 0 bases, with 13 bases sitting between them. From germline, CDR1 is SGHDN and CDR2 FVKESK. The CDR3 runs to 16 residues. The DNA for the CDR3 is TGTGCCAGCAGCCAACGGGCAGGGGCGGCTAACTATGGCTACACCTTC. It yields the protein CASSQRAGAANYGYTF.

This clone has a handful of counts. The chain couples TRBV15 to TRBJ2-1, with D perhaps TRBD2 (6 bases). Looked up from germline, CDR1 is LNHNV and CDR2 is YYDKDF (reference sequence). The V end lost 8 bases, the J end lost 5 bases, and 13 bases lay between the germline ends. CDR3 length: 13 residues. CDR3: CATGGSLDNEQFF. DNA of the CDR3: TGTGCCACCGGGGGGTCCCTAGACAATGAGCAGTTCTTC.

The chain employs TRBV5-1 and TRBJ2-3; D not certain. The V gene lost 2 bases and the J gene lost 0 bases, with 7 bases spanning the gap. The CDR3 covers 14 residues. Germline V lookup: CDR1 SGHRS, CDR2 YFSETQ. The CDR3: CASSFEPSTDTQYF. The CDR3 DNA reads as TGCGCCAGCAGCTTTGAGCCTAGCACAGATACGCAGTATTTT.

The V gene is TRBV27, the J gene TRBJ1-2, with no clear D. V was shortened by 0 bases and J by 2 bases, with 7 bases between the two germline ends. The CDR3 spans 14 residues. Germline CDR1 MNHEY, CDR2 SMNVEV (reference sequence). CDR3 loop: CASSLSNRNYGYTF. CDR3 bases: TGTGCCAGCAGTTTATCGAACAGAAACTATGGCTACACCTTC.

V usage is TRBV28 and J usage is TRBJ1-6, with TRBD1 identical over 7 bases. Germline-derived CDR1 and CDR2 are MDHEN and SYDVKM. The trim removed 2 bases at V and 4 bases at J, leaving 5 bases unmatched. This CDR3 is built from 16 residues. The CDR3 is CASSLAQGMYNSPLHF. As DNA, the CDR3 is TGTGCCAGCAGTTTAGCACAGGGGATGTATAATTCACCCCTCCACTTT.

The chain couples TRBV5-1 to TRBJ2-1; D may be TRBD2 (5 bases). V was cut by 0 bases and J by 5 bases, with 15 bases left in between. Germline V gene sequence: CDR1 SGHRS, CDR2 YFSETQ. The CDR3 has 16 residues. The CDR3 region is CASSLVLRTPDNEQFF. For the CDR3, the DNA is TGCGCCAGCAGCTTGGTGCTGCGGACTCCCGACAATGAGCAGTTCTTC.

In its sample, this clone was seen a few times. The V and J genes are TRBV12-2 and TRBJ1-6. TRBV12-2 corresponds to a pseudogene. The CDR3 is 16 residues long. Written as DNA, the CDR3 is TGTGCAAGTCGCTTATCAATAGCTACACGGGGGATACCCCTCCACTTT. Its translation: CASRLSIATRGIPLHF.

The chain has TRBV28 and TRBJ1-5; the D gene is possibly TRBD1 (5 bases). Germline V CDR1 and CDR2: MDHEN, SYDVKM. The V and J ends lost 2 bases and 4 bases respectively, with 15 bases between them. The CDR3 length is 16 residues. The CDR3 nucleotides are TGTGCCAGCAGTTTAGAGTTAGGGGCTCTAAATCAGCCCCAGCATTTT. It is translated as CASSLELGALNQPQHF.

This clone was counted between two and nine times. The CDR3 is CASSLSLQNGYTF. The CDR3 DNA is TGTGCCAGCAGTTTGTCCCTCCAGAACGGCTACACCTTC. The chain couples TRBV28 to TRBJ1-2; D not resolved. This CDR3 spans 13 amino acids. Germline-derived CDR1 and CDR2 are MDHEN and SYDVKM. The V and J ends lost 3 bases and 8 bases respectively, with 13 bases between them.

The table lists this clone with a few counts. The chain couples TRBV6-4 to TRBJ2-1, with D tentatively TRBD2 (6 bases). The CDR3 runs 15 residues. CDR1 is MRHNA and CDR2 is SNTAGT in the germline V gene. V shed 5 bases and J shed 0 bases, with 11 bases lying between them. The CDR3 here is CASSSGDSSYNEQFF. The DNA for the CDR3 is TGTGCCAGCAGTTCGGGGGACTCCTCCTACAATGAGCAGTTCTTC.

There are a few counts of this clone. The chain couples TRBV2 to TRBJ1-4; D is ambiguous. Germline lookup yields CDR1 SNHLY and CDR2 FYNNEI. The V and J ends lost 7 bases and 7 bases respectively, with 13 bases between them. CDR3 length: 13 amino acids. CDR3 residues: CASNERGGEKLFF. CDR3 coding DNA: TGTGCCAGCAACGAACGTGGAGGTGAAAAACTGTTTTTT.

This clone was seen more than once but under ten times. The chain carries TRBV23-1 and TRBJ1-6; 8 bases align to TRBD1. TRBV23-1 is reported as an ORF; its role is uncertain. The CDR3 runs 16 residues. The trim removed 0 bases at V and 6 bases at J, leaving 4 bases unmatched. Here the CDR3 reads CASSQSSDRVNSPLHF. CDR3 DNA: TGCGCCAGCAGTCAATCCTCGGACAGGGTTAATTCACCCCTCCACTTT.

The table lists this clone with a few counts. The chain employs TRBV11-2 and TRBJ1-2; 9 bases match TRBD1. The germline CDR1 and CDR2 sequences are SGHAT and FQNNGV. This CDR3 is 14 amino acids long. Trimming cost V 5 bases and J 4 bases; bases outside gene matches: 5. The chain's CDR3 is CASSTLTGGYGYTF. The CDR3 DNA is TGTGCCAGCAGCACCTTGACAGGGGGCTATGGCTACACCTTC.

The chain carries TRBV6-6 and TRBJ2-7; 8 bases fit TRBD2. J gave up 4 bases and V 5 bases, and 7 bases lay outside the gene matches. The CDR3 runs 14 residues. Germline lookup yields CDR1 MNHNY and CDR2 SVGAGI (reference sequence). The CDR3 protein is CASSRGGGIYEQYV. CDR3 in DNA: TGTGCCAGCAGTAGAGGCGGGGGGATTTACGAGCAGTACGTC.

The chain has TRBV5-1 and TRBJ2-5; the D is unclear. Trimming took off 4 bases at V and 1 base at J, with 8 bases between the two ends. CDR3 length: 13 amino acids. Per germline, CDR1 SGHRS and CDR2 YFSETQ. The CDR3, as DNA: TGCGCCAGCAGCATCGACATCCAAGAGACCCAGTACTTC. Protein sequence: CASSIDIQETQYF.

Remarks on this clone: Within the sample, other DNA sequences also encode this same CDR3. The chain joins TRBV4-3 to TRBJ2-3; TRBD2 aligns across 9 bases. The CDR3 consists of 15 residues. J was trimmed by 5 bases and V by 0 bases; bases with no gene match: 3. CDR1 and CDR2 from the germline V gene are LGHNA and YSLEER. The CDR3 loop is CASSQESGGRDTQYF. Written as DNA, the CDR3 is TGCGCCAGCAGCCAAGAAAGCGGGGGGCGAGATACGCAGTATTTT.

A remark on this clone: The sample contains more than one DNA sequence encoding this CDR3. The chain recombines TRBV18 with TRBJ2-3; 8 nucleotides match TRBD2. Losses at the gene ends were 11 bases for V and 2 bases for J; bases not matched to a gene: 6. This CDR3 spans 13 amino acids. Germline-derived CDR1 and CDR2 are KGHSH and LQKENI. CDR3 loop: CASGGAYTDTQYF. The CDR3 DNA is TGTGCCTCCGGGGGGGCCTACACAGATACGCAGTATTTT.

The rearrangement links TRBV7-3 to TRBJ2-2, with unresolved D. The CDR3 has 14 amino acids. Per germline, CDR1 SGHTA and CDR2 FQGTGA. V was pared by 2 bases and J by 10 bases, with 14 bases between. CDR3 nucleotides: TGTGCCAGCAGCTTAGACACTTCCCGGATGGAGCTGTTTTTT. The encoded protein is CASSLDTSRMELFF.

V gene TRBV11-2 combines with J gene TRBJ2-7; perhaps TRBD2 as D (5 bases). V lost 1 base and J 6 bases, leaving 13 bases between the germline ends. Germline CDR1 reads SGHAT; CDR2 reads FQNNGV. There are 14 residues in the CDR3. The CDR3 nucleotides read TGTGCCAGCAGCTTAGGGAGGTCAACCGGCGAGCAGTACGTC. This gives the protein CASSLGRSTGEQYV.

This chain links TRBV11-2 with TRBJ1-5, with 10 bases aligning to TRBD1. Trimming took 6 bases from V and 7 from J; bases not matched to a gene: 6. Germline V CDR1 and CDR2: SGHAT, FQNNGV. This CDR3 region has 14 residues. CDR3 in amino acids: CASSRDRGGQPQHF. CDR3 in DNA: TGTGCCAGCAGTCGGGACAGGGGAGGACAGCCCCAGCATTTT.

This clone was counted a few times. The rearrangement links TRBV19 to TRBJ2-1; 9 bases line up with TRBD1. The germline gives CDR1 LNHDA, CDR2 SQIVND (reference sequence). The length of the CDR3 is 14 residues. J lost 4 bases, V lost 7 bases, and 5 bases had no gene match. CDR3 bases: TGTGCCAGTAATCAGGACAGGGGATACAATGAGCAGTTCTTC. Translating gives CASNQDRGYNEQFF.

The CDR3 DNA reads as TGTGCCAGCAGCTATCAAAGCGGGTACCAGGGAGGAAAGAGCACTGAAGCTTTCTTT. This translates into CASSYQSGYQGGKSTEAFF. V gene TRBV7-2 combines with J gene TRBJ1-1; the D gene is possibly TRBD1 (5 bases). From germline, CDR1 is SGHTA and CDR2 FQGNSA. V lost 4 bases, J lost 4 bases, and 28 bases lay in between. CDR3 length: 19 amino acids.

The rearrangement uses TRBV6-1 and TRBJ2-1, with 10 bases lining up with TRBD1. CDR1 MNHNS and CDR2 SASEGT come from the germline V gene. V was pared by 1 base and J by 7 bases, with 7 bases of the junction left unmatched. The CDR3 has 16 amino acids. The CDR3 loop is CASSEGRGTGVNEQFF. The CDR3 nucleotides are TGTGCCAGCAGTGAAGGTAGAGGGACAGGGGTAAATGAGCAGTTCTTC.

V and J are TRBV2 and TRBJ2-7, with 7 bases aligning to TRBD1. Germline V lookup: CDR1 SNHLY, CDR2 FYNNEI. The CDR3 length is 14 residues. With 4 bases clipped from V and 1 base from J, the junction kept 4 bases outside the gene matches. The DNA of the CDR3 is TGTGCCAGCAGTGTATACAGGGGTTCCTACGAGCAGTACGTC. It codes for CASSVYRGSYEQYV.